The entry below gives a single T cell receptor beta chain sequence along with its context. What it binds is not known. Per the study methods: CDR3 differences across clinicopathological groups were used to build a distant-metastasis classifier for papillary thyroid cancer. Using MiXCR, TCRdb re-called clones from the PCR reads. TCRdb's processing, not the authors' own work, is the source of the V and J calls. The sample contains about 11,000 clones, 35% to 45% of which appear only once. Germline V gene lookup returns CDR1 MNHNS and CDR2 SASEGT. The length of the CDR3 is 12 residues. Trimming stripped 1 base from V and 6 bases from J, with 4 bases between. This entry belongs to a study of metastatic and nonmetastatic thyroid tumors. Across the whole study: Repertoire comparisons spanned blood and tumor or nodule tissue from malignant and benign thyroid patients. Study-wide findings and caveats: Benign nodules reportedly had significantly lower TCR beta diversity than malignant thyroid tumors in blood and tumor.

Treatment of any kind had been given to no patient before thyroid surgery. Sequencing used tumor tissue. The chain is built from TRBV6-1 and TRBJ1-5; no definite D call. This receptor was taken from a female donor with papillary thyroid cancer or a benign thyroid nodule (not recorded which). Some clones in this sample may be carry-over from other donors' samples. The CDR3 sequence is CASSEGGQPQHF. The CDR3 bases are TGTGCCAGCAGTGAAGGGGGTCAGCCCCAGCATTTT.